These T cell receptor beta chains were read from a single sample in a study of blood T cell repertoires in COVID-19. Sequencing was performed with immunoSEQ multiplex PCR; in TCRdb, only in-frame clones are kept and a portion is missing. The sample holds some 150,000 clones; roughly 81% are singletons and the top ten take 7.5% to 8%. Sequencing was performed on peripheral blood. These receptors were collected from a middle-aged man who had recovered from COVID-19. Both conserved end residues are part of each CDR3. D genes are given only for firm matches. Size values are once, few and many counts, or a class for expanded clones, and some rows have none.

J gene,V gene,clone size,D gene,CDR3 DNA,CDR3 protein
TRBJ2-2,TRBV10-3,NA,TRBD2,TGTGCCATCAGCGCGGGAGGGCCGAACACCGGGGAGCTGTTTTTT,CAISAGGPNTGELFF
TRBJ1-3,TRBV10-3,NA,TRBD1,TGTGCCATCAGTGCTGAGACAGGGTACTCTGGAAACACCATATATTTT,CAISAETGYSGNTIYF
TRBJ2-1,TRBV6-6,NA,TRBD1,TGTGCCAGCACTTTAGGACAGGGGACCTACAATGAGCAGTTCTTC,CASTLGQGTYNEQFF
TRBJ2-5,TRBV28,once,TRBD1,TGTGCCAGCATACAGGGGGCTGAAGAGACCCAGTACTTC,CASIQGAEETQYF
TRBJ2-7,TRBV6-6,NA,NA,TGTGCCAGCATGCACAGGGCAGGATTTTCCTACGAGCAGTACTTC,CASMHRAGFSYEQYF
TRBJ2-7,TRBV11-3,few,TRBD2,TGTGCCAGCAGTTCGGGCGGGAGTAGCTACGAGCAGTACTTC,CASSSGGSSYEQYF
TRBJ1-3,TRBV11-3,NA,NA,TGTGCCAGCAGCTTAGATCCCGGTTTTGGAAACACCATATATTTT,CASSLDPGFGNTIYF
TRBJ2-1,TRBV9,NA,TRBD1,TGTGCCAGCAACCAGGGGGCTGGGGAGCAGTTCTTC,CASNQGAGEQFF
TRBJ1-3,TRBV14,NA,NA,TGTGCCAGCAGCCGACAAGACCCCATATCTGGAAACACCATATATTTT,CASSRQDPISGNTIYF
TRBJ2-7,TRBV9,NA,NA,TGTGCCAGCAGCGGCTCCGGACAGAGAACCTACGAGCAGTACTTC,CASSGSGQRTYEQYF
TRBJ2-1,TRBV7-2,NA,NA,TGTGCCAGCAGCCCCCTTGGGGGAGGTAATGAGCAGTTCTTC,CASSPLGGGNEQFF
TRBJ1-5,TRBV7-2,few,NA,TGTGCCAGCAGCTTAGATGGGAGTCAGCCCCAGCATTTT,CASSLDGSQPQHF
TRBJ1-2,TRBV27,NA,TRBD1,TGTGCCAGCAGTCTGCGGGACAGGGGTGGCTATGGCTACACCTTC,CASSLRDRGGYGYTF
TRBJ2-5,TRBV28,NA,NA,TGTGCCAGCAGTTTCAGGGGATGGGAGACCCAGTACTTC,CASSFRGWETQYF
TRBJ1-2,TRBV13,NA,NA,TGTGCCAGCAGCTTAGCCCCTCAGGCCCCCTATGGCTACACCTTC,CASSLAPQAPYGYTF
TRBJ2-7,TRBV5-6,NA,TRBD1,TGTGCCAGCAACAACAGGGGGCAGGGCGAGCAGTACTTC,CASNNRGQGEQYF
TRBJ2-1,TRBV28,NA,TRBD2,TGTGCCAGCAGTCCCCGGAGGGGGCGGGAGGGCCCCTGGGGGGGGCACAATGAGCAGTTCTTC,CASSPRRGREGPWGGHNEQFF